Listed here are 27 T cell receptor beta chains from one sample, sequenced in a study of blood T cell repertoires in COVID-19. Here immunoSEQ multiplex PCR was the method, and the copy in TCRdb shows in-frame clones only, minus some. The table includes approximately 170,000 clones, around 80% detected once. Source material: peripheral blood. The receptors stem from a woman in her 70s who had recovered from COVID-19.

The rearrangement uses TRBV6-6 and TRBJ1-1; D might be TRBD1 (6 bases). This CDR3 contains 12 residues. CDR1 MNHNY and CDR2 SVGAGI come from the germline V gene (reference sequence). V was cut by 6 bases and J by 6 bases, with 11 bases left in between. The CDR3 DNA reads TGTGCCAGCAGACCCCGGACAGCTGAAGCTTTCTTT. Translated, it gives CASRPRTAEAFF.

V is TRBV27 and J is TRBJ2-1, with D unresolved. The CDR3 loop spans 11 amino acids. V was clipped by 6 bases and J by 6 bases, with 6 bases between them. Germline V lookup: CDR1 MNHEY, CDR2 SMNVEV (reference sequence). The CDR3 DNA reads as TGTGCCAGCAGCCGGAGCAATGAGCAGTTCTTC. Its translation is CASSRSNEQFF.

The J gene is TRBJ2-1, the V gene TRBV7-7, with D hard to call. The V end was cut by 5 bases, the J end by 2 bases, with 13 bases between. CDR1 and CDR2 from the germline V gene are SSHAT and FNYEAQ (reference sequence). CDR3 length: 15 amino acids. CDR3 DNA sequence: TGTGCCAGCAGCCCACAACCGTCCGCCTACAATGAGCAGTTCTTC. It translates to CASSPQPSAYNEQFF.

The CDR3 DNA is TGCGCCAGCAGGTTAGCTGGTCTTCGAAATTCACCCCTCCACTTT. It yields the protein CASRLAGLRNSPLHF. This chain uses TRBV5-1 with TRBJ1-6, with unresolved D. The germline V and J ends were trimmed by 5 bases and 7 bases, with 16 bases remaining between them. Germline lookup yields CDR1 SGHRS and CDR2 YFSETQ. This CDR3 is built from 15 residues.

This rearrangement joins TRBV28 to TRBJ2-7; 8 positions agree with TRBD2. Germline V lookup: CDR1 MDHEN, CDR2 SYDVKM. CDR3 length equals 15 residues. The V gene end was trimmed by 5 bases and the J gene end by 0 bases; junction bases not matched to a gene: 6. In nucleotides, the CDR3 is TGTGCCAGCAGTCCTCCGGGGGGGGTCTCCTACGAGCAGTACTTC. This sequence encodes CASSPPGGVSYEQYF. Full variable domain (remainder filled in from reference TRBV28 and TRBJ2-7): DVKVTQSSRYLVKRTGEKVFLECVQDMDHENMFWYRQDPGLGLRLIYFSYDVKMKEKGDIPEGYSVSREKKERFSLILESASTNQTSMYLCASSPPGGVSYEQYFGPGTRLTVT.

The genes are TRBV27 and TRBJ2-7; 8 bases fit TRBD1. This CDR3 contains 14 residues. Trimming removed 2 bases from V and 3 bases from J; junction bases left unmatched: 3. The germline CDR1 and CDR2 sequences are MNHEY and SMNVEV (reference sequence). The CDR3 nucleotides are TGTGCCAGCAGTTTAGGACAGGGTATCTACGAGCAGTACTTC. Protein: CASSLGQGIYEQYF.

The rearrangement joins TRBV6-6 to TRBJ1-2; D is uncertain. The CDR3 covers 14 residues. With 7 bases removed from V and 2 bases from J, the gap between germline ends came to 14 bases. Germline CDR1 reads MNHNY; CDR2 reads SVGAGI (reference sequence). The CDR3: CASTKAAANYGYTF. In nucleotides, the CDR3 is TGTGCCAGCACCAAGGCGGCGGCCAACTATGGCTACACCTTC.

The chain carries TRBV19 and TRBJ2-5; D possibly corresponds to TRBD1 (5 bases). V shed 6 bases and J shed 5 bases, with 16 bases lying between them. The length of the CDR3 is 14 residues. Germline assignment: CDR1 LNHDA and CDR2 SQIVND (reference sequence). The CDR3 DNA reads as TGTGCCAGTAGCTCCCCTCAGGGTATTGAGACCCAGTACTTC. Its translation: CASSSPQGIETQYF.

This clone came up a few times. The gene calls are TRBV5-4 and TRBJ2-3, with a possible D match to TRBD2 (6 bases). The CDR3 totals 15 residues. Per germline, CDR1 SGHNT and CDR2 YYREEE (reference sequence). V gave up 5 bases and J gave up 2 bases, with 15 bases separating them. CDR3 DNA sequence: TGTGCCAGCAGACCCGGGGCGGGAATCACAGATACGCAGTATTTT. Protein sequence: CASRPGAGITDTQYF.

CDR3 in DNA: TGCGCCAGCAGCTTGGATGGTCCCGGGACCAAAAACATTCAGTACTTC. Translating it yields CASSLDGPGTKNIQYF. The V call is TRBV5-1, the J call TRBJ2-4; perhaps TRBD2 as D (5 bases). V shed 0 bases and J shed 2 bases, with 12 bases lying between them. This CDR3 has 16 residues. The V gene's germline CDR1 is SGHRS and CDR2 YFSETQ.

This clone has just a few counts. The chain recombines TRBV4-2 with TRBJ1-4; D gene unclear. This CDR3 has 13 amino acids. The V end lost 1 base, the J end lost 8 bases, and 8 bases lay between the germline ends. Germline CDR1 and CDR2: LGHNA and YNFKEQ. CDR3 residues: CASSQGTLEKLFF. Here the CDR3 DNA reads TGTGCCAGCAGCCAAGGGACTCTAGAAAAACTGTTTTTT.

A word on this clone: Since a much larger clone is just one base distant, this may be a read error. This sample includes further DNA sequences coding for the same CDR3. This chain joins TRBV5-1 and TRBJ2-1; 13 nucleotides line up with TRBD2. V was clipped by 4 bases and J by 4 bases; unmatched bases: 2. CDR3 length: 15 amino acids. Looked up from germline, CDR1 is SGHRS and CDR2 is YFSETQ. The CDR3 sequence is CASSRTSGGYNEQFF. In DNA form, the CDR3 reads TGCGCCAGCAGCCGGACTAGCGGGGGTTACAATGAGCAGTTCTTC.

This clone was counted a single time. This chain joins TRBV6-6 and TRBJ1-2; TRBD1 matches at 9 bases. The length of the CDR3 is 14 residues. Trimming took 2 bases from V and 4 from J; bases not matched to a gene: 2. CDR1 and CDR2 from the germline V gene are MNHNY and SVGAGI (reference sequence). The CDR3: CASSYTGQGYGYTF. CDR3 in DNA: TGTGCCAGCAGTTACACGGGACAGGGCTATGGCTACACCTTC.

V and J are TRBV5-1 and TRBJ2-5; maybe TRBD2 (8 bases). Germline CDR1 reads SGHRS; CDR2 reads YFSETQ. The length of the CDR3 is 17 residues. Trimming took 4 bases from V and 5 from J, leaving 24 bases between them. CDR3 in amino acids: CASSPPRGRGAMETQYF. The CDR3 region has the DNA TGCGCCAGCAGCCCACCGAGGGGGCGGGGGGCGATGGAGACCCAGTACTTC. Filled out from reference TRBV5-1 and TRBJ2-5, the complete variable domain reads KAGVTQTPRYLIKTRGQQVTLSCSPISGHRSVSWYQQTPGQGLQFLFEYFSETQRNKGNFPGRFSGRQFSNSRSEMNVSTLELGDSALYLCASSPPRGRGAMETQYFGPGTRLLVL.

The chain uses TRBV5-5 and TRBJ1-2; D is possibly TRBD1 (5 bases). This CDR3 has 13 amino acids. V was clipped by 2 bases and J by 8 bases, with 13 bases between them. In germline, CDR1 is SGHKS, CDR2 YYEKEE (reference sequence). The CDR3 is CASSFYGAEGYTF. CDR3 bases: TGTGCCAGCAGCTTTTATGGGGCAGAGGGCTACACCTTC. Using reference TRBV5-5 and TRBJ1-2 for the parts outside the CDR3, the full variable domain is DAGVTQSPTHLIKTRGQQVTLRCSPISGHKSVSWYQQVLGQGPQFIFQYYEKEERGRGNFPDRFSARQFPNYSSELNVNALLLGDSALYLCASSFYGAEGYTFGSGTRLTVV.

The chain combines TRBV4-1 with TRBJ2-7; TRBD1 is a possible D gene (6 bases). Per germline, CDR1 MGHRA and CDR2 YSYEKL. The CDR3 runs 16 residues. The V end was cut by 3 bases, the J end by 4 bases, with 19 bases between. CDR3 nucleotides: TGCGCCAGCAGCCAGCCCGGCGCAGGGGTTGGATACGAGCAGTACTTC. Amino acids: CASSQPGAGVGYEQYF.

In DNA, the CDR3 is TGTGCCAGCAGTTACTCGACAGGGAGGTACGAGCAGTACTTC. It is translated as CASSYSTGRYEQYF. The chain carries TRBV6-5 and TRBJ2-7, with TRBD1 as a possible D gene (7 bases). Germline CDR1 is MNHEY and CDR2 is SVGAGI. This CDR3 region has 14 residues. V shed 0 bases and J shed 4 bases, with 10 bases lying between them.

V and J are TRBV7-8 and TRBJ1-4; D may be TRBD1 (6 bases). Between the trimmed V and J ends, which lost 1 base and 0 bases, there was a span of 24 bases. The length of the CDR3 is 21 residues. Per germline, CDR1 SGHVS and CDR2 FQNEAQ. The CDR3 here is CASSLVFRVDRPGATNEKLFF. In DNA form, the CDR3 reads TGTGCCAGCAGCTTAGTTTTCAGGGTGGACAGACCTGGAGCAACTAATGAAAAACTGTTTTTT.

The rearrangement joins TRBV29-1 to TRBJ2-3; D is perhaps TRBD2 (7 bases). Trimming stripped 6 bases from V and 2 bases from J, with 12 bases between. CDR1 is SQVTM, CDR2 ANQGSEA, per germline. The CDR3 has 13 residues. CDR3 in amino acids: CSVEGGATDTQYF. CDR3 nucleotide sequence: TGCAGCGTCGAGGGGGGGGCCACAGATACGCAGTATTTT.

This clone was seen many times. The chain carries TRBV2 and TRBJ1-6; no clear D gene. Trimming took 8 bases from V and 4 from J, leaving 12 bases between them. This CDR3 contains 14 residues. In germline, CDR1 is SNHLY, CDR2 FYNNEI. The CDR3 DNA sequence: TGTGCCAGCGCCCCCCTACGGTATAATTCACCCCTCCACTTT. Protein sequence: CASAPLRYNSPLHF.

CDR3 DNA: TGTGCCAGCAGCCCCGGGACTAGCGGGGGAGATACGCAGTATTTT. Amino acids: CASSPGTSGGDTQYF. The J gene is TRBJ2-3, the V gene TRBV6-2 or TRBV6-3, with TRBD2 matching over 14 bases. Trimming removed 6 bases from V and 5 bases from J; junction bases left unmatched: 4. The germline V gene has CDR1 MNHEY and CDR2 SVGEGT. The CDR3 is 15 residues long.

About this clone: Distinct nucleotide sequences in the sample also encode this CDR3. This chain joins TRBV27 and TRBJ2-7, with TRBD2 matching over 8 bases. V was pared by 5 bases and J by 4 bases, with 7 bases of the junction left unmatched. CDR3 length: 14 amino acids. CDR1 MNHEY and CDR2 SMNVEV come from the germline V gene (reference sequence). The CDR3 nucleotides read TGTGCCAGCAGTCCCCGGGGGGGTGGGTACGAGCAGTACTTC. Encoded protein: CASSPRGGGYEQYF.

The V gene is TRBV7-3, the J gene TRBJ2-3; weak D call: TRBD2 (6 bases). Germline CDR1 reads SGHTA; CDR2 reads FQGTGA. The CDR3 contains 16 residues. The ends were cut back, 1 base at V and 1 base at J, with 12 bases in the middle. This CDR3 is CASSLISGWGTDTQYF. The CDR3 DNA reads TGTGCCAGCAGCTTAATTAGCGGATGGGGCACAGATACGCAGTATTTT.

V and J are TRBV20-1 and TRBJ2-2; D is perhaps TRBD2 (6 bases). The CDR3 runs 15 residues. Germline-derived CDR1 and CDR2 are DFQATT and SNEGSKA (reference sequence). Between the trimmed V and J ends, which lost 3 bases and 4 bases, there was a span of 15 bases. CDR3 residues: CSASGALGGTGELFF. CDR3 DNA sequence: TGCAGTGCTAGTGGCGCCCTGGGGGGCACCGGGGAGCTGTTTTTT.

This chain joins TRBV4-1 and TRBJ1-2, with D perhaps TRBD1 (5 bases). This CDR3 region has 15 residues. The V and J ends lost 1 base and 5 bases respectively, with 14 bases between them. CDR1 and CDR2 from the germline V gene are MGHRA and YSYEKL. CDR3 sequence: CASSQGGFGGYGYTF. The DNA for the CDR3 is TGCGCCAGCAGCCAAGGGGGTTTCGGGGGATATGGCTACACCTTC.

The chain uses TRBV6-6 and TRBJ1-4, with D unresolved. There are 15 residues in the CDR3. The germline gives CDR1 MNHNY, CDR2 SVGAGI (reference sequence). V was cut by 6 bases and J by 5 bases, with 16 bases left in between. DNA of the CDR3: TGTGCCAGCAGCCCCCCGGTTGCCCCGAATGAAAAACTGTTTTTT. It yields the protein CASSPPVAPNEKLFF.

This clone showed up just a few times. This chain joins TRBV18 and TRBJ1-3, with TRBD1 identical over 7 bases. Trimming at V came to 3 bases and at J to 0 bases, leaving 2 bases not matched to a gene. The germline gives CDR1 KGHSH, CDR2 LQKENI. The length of the CDR3 is 15 residues. The CDR3 sequence: CASSPDRASGNTIYF. Written as DNA, the CDR3 is TGTGCCAGCTCACCCGACAGGGCCTCTGGAAACACCATATATTTT. Complete variable domain (other parts from reference TRBV18 and TRBJ1-3): NAGVMQNPRHLVRRRGQEARLRCSPMKGHSHVYWYRQLPEEGLKFMVYLQKENIIDESGMPKERFSAEFPKEGPSILRIQQVVRGDSAAYFCASSPDRASGNTIYFGEGSWLTVV.